Sequencing of this T cell receptor (beta chain) was carried out in a study of blood T cell repertoires in COVID-19. Only in-frame clones appear in the TCRdb table, and some are missing; sequencing was by immunoSEQ multiplex PCR. The sample has 350,000 to 450,000 clones, 89% seen once. The CDR3 length is 14 residues. The chain employs TRBV21-1 and TRBJ1-5; TRBD1 is taken as the D call from the table, unchecked against the DNA. TRBV21-1 constitutes a pseudogene. Material for sequencing was peripheral blood. The TCR originated in a woman in her thirties or forties with COVID-19, enrolled during active disease. DNA for the CDR3: TGTGCCAGCACCCGAGACAGGGGGAATCAGCCCCAGCATTTT. The encoded protein is CASTRDRGNQPQHF.